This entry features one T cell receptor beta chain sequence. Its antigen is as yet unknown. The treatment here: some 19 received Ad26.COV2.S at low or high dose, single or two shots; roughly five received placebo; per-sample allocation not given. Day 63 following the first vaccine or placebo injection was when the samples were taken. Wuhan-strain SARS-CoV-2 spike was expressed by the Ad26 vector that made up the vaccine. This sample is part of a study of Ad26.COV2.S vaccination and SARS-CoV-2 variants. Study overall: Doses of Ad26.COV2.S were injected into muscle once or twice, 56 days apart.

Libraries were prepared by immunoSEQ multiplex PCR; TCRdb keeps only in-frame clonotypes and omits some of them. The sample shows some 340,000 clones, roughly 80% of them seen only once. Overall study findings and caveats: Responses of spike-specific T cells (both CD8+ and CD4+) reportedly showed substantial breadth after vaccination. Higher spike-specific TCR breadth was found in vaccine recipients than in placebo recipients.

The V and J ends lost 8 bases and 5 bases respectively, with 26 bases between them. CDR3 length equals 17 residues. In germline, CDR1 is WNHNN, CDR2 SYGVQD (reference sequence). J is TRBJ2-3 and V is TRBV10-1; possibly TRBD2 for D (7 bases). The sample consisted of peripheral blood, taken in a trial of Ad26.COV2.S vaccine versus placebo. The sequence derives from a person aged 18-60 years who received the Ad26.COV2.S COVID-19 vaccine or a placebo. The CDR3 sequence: CASHPICGGPIGDTQYF. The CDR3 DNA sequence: TGCGCCAGCCATCCGATTTGCGGGGGCCCGATAGGAGATACGCAGTATTTT.